This TCR beta chain originates from a study of blood T cell repertoires in COVID-19. Study information: Researchers got acute and convalescent COVID-19 samples from the United States, Italy and Spain. Sample material is recorded as cDNA or gDNA derived from T cells, B-cell-depleted T cells, or PBMCs.

This clone appeared once. In the original workflow: Nucleated cell counts were estimated from reference gene primer amplification. TCRdb's copy holds only in-frame clones and misses some; the assay was immunoSEQ multiplex PCR. V and J calls plus clone size are reproduced from that table; the DNA served to infer D and trimming. The table has 80,000 to 100,000 clones, 87% seen once. Deletions cut 8 bases from V and 3 bases from J, with 26 bases between. Germline CDR1 MDHEN, CDR2 SYDVKM. The CDR3 spans 17 residues. The V and J genes are TRBV28 and TRBJ2-7; tentatively, D is TRBD1 (5 bases). The clonotype was recovered from a human donor in a cohort sampled during active COVID-19. Sequencing was done on a sample of peripheral blood. CDR3 coding DNA: TGTGCCAGCTCTATCCGGAGTTTTAAGGGGCCCTACTACGAGCAGTACTTC. This gives the protein CASSIRSFKGPYYEQYF.